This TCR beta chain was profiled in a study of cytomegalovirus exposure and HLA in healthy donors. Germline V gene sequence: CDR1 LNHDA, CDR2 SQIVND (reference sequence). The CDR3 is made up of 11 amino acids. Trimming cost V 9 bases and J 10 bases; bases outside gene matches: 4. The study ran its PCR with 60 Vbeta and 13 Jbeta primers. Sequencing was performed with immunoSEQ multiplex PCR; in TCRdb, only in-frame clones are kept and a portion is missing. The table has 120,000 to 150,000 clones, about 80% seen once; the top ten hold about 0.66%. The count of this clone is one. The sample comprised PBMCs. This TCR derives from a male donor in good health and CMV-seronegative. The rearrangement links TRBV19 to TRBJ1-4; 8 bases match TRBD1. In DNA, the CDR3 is TGTGCCAGCCAGACAGGGGTAAAACTGTTTTTT. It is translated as CASQTGVKLFF.